Below, one T cell receptor beta chain is given with its context. Its cognate antigen is unknown. The data stem from a study of naive and memory T cell subsets. Whole-study results and caveats: A few larger clonotypes appeared in naive repertoires, especially CD8, possibly memory cells re-expressing CD45RA. Clonotypes here are unpaired alpha or beta chain sequences. Diversity fell and Gini index rose from naive through CM, EM, EMRA.

The beta constant-region primer was an equimolar mix of two oligonucleotides covering TRBC1 and TRBC2. Ligated cDNA was amplified by four rounds of PCR with nested alpha and beta constant-region primers and SP2. A 12-nucleotide UMI and the SP2 primer were added to the cDNA 3' end by oligonucleotide ligation. TCRdb analysed the UMI-ligation and nested PCR reads with MiXCR anew, one entry per CDR3 protein. This table has about 150,000 distinct CDR3 sequences, about 23% appearing once. The CDR3 runs to 14 residues. V lost 5 bases to trimming and J lost 8 bases, with 16 bases between them. Germline CDR1 reads SEHNR; CDR2 reads FQNEAQ (reference sequence).

What was sequenced was naive CD4+ T cells from blood. The chain is built from TRBV7-9 and TRBJ2-4, with D perhaps matching TRBD1 (6 bases). The TCR originated in a human donor in good health. The CDR3 DNA reads as TGTGCCAGCAGCGAGCGGACAGTTACTGACATTCAGTACTTC. This codes for CASSERTVTDIQYF. The full variable domain, its missing parts supplied by reference TRBV7-9 and TRBJ2-4, is DTGVSQNPRHKITKRGQNVTFRCDPISEHNRLYWYRQTLGQGPEFLTYFQNEAQLEKSRLLSDRFSAERPKGSFSTLEIQRTEQGDSAMYLCASSERTVTDIQYFGAGTRLSVL.